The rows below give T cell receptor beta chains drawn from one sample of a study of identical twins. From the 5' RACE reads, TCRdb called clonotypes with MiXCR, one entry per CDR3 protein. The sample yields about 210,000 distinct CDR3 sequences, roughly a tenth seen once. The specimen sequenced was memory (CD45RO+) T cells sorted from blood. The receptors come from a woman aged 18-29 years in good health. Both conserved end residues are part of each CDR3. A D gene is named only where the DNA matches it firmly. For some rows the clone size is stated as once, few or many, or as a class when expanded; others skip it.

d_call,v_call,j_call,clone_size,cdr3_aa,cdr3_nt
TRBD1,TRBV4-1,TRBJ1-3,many,CASSPTGEAPGNTIYF,TGCGCCAGCAGCCCGACAGGGGAAGCTCCTGGAAACACCATATATTTT
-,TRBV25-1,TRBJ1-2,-,CASSESGRSYGYTF,TGTGCCAGCAGTGAATCTGGCCGATCCTATGGCTACACCTTC
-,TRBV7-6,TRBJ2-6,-,CASSLASGSGANVLTF,TGTGCCAGCAGCTTAGCTTCAGGATCTGGGGCCAACGTCCTGACTTTC
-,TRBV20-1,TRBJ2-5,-,CSAYGGRVETQYF,TGCAGTGCTTATGGGGGGCGGGTAGAGACCCAGTACTTC
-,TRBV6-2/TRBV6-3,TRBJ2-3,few,CASRGPSTDTQYF,TGTGCCAGCAGAGGGCCAAGCACAGATACGCAGTATTTT
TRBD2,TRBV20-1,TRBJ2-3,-,CGSPGGLAGGTDTQYF,TGTGGCTCACCAGGCGGGCTAGCGGGGGGCACAGATACGCAGTATTTT
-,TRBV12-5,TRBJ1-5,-,CASGQVTGPRNQPQHF,TGTGCTAGTGGTCAGGTAACCGGGCCGCGGAATCAGCCCCAGCATTTT
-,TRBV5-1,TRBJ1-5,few,CASRGECPQHF,TGCGCCAGCAGGGGTGAGTGCCCCCAGCATTTT
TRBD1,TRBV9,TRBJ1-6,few,CASSVGQGNSPLHF,TGTGCCAGCAGCGTAGGACAGGGAAATTCACCCCTCCACTTT
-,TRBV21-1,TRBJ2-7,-,CATMGLYSYEQYF,TGTGCCACCATGGGACTCTACTCCTACGAGCAGTACTTC
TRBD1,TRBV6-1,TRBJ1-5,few,CASSLGQGTYSNQPQHF,TGTGCCAGCAGTCTCGGACAGGGCACATATAGCAATCAGCCCCAGCATTTT
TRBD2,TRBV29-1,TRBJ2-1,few,CSVEGLAPRINEQFF,TGCAGCGTTGAGGGACTAGCTCCTCGGATAAATGAGCAGTTCTTC
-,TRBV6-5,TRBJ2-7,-,CASSYLGQSRYEQYF,TGTGCCAGCAGTTACCTAGGACAGTCCCGCTACGAGCAGTACTTC
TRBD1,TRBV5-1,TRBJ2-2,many,CASSSGTGHTGELFF,TGCGCCAGCAGCTCCGGGACAGGTCACACCGGGGAGCTGTTTTTT
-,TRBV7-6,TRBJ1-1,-,CASSLGMAGAEAFF,TGTGCCAGCAGCTTAGGTATGGCAGGGGCTGAAGCTTTCTTT
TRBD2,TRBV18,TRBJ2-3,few,CASSPWTSGSTDTQYF,TGTGCCAGCTCACCCTGGACTAGCGGAAGCACAGATACGCAGTATTTT
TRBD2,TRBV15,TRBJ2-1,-,CATSRGSPSGRKQFF,TGTGCCACCAGCAGAGGGTCGCCTAGCGGCCGCAAGCAGTTCTTC
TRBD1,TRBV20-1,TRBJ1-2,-,CSASGGGNYGYTF,TGCAGTGCTTCAGGGGGCGGTAACTATGGCTACACCTTC
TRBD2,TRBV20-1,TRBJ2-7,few,CSARIGTTINEQYF,TGCAGTGCCAGAATCGGGACTACCATCAACGAGCAGTACTTC
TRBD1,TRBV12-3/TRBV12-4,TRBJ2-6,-,CASRGTGSPSGANVLTF,TGTGCCAGCAGGGGGACAGGGTCACCCTCTGGGGCCAACGTCCTGACTTTC
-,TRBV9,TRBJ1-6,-,CASGRDGGDSPLHF,TGTGCCAGCGGCCGGGACGGAGGTGATTCACCCCTCCACTTT
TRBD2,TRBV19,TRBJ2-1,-,CASSLRLAGGFYNEQFF,TGTGCCAGTAGTCTCAGACTAGCGGGGGGTTTCTACAATGAGCAGTTCTTC
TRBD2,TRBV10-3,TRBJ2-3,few,CATRTSGRYGTDTQYF,TGTGCCACCAGGACTAGCGGGAGATATGGCACAGATACGCAGTATTTT
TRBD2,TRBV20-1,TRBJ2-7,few,CSATTSGGHWGQYF,TGCAGTGCAACTACTAGCGGGGGCCACTGGGGGCAGTACTTC
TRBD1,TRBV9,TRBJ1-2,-,CASSPSTGDYGYTF,TGTGCCAGCAGCCCATCCACAGGGGACTATGGCTACACCTTC
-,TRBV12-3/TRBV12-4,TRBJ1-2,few,CASRGGNYGYTF,TGTGCCAGCAGGGGGGGTAACTATGGCTACACCTTC
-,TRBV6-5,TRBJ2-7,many,CASSLGVTTTEYF,TGTGCCAGCAGTTTGGGGGTAACGACCACGGAGTACTTC
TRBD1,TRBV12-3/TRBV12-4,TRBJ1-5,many,CASGRTGRIQPQHF,TGTGCCAGCGGACGGACAGGGCGGATTCAGCCCCAGCATTTT
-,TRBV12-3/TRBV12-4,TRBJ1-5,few,CASSFQGNSNQPQHF,TGTGCCAGCAGTTTCCAGGGTAACAGCAATCAGCCCCAGCATTTT
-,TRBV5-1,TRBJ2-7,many,CASSRDAGEQYF,TGCGCCAGCAGCCGCGATGCAGGCGAGCAGTACTTC
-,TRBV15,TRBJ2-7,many,CATSREGGSYEQYF,TGTGCCACCAGCAGAGAAGGGGGGTCCTACGAGCAGTACTTC
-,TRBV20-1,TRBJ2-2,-,CSARGTWGIGTGELFF,TGCAGTGCTAGGGGTACATGGGGGATAGGCACCGGGGAGCTGTTTTTT
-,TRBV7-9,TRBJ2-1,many,CASSPTPPSRYEQFF,TGTGCCAGCAGCCCGACCCCGCCTTCTAGGTATGAGCAGTTCTTC
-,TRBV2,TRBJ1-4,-,CASRGGRYNEKLFF,TGTGCCAGCAGGGGGGGCCGGTATAATGAAAAACTGTTTTTT
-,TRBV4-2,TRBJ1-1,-,CASSQDFGTTETPEAFF,TGTGCCAGCAGCCAAGATTTCGGGACAACTGAGACTCCCGAAGCTTTCTTT
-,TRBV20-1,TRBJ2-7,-,CSARTLLVDEQYF,TGCAGTGCTAGAACCCTCCTGGTAGACGAGCAGTACTTC
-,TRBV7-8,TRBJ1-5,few,CASSPNGEWAQPQHF,TGTGCCAGCAGCCCGAACGGGGAATGGGCTCAGCCCCAGCATTTT
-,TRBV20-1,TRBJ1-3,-,CSAATGWGNTIYF,TGCAGTGCAGCGACAGGATGGGGAAACACCATATATTTT
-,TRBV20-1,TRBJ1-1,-,CSASGPKTEAFF,TGCAGTGCTAGTGGGCCGAAAACTGAAGCTTTCTTT
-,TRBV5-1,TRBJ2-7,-,CASSYLAGESEQYF,TGCGCCAGCAGCTACCTAGCCGGGGAGAGCGAGCAGTACTTC
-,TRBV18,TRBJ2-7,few,CASSPPSNYEQYF,TGTGCCAGCTCACCACCAAGCAACTACGAGCAGTACTTC
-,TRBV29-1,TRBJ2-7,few,CSVNLDGYEQYF,TGCAGCGTAAATCTGGACGGCTACGAGCAGTACTTC
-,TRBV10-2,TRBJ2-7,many,CASSEQGPYYEQYF,TGCGCCAGCAGTGAGCAGGGACCGTATTACGAGCAGTACTTC
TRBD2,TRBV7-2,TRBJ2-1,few,CASSLPAGGEQFF,TGTGCCAGCAGCTTACCCGCGGGAGGTGAGCAGTTCTTC
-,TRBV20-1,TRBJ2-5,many,CSASSGVETQYF,TGCAGTGCTAGTTCGGGGGTGGAGACCCAGTACTTC
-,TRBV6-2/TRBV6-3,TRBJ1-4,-,CASKWGATNEKLFF,TGTGCCAGCAAATGGGGGGCGACTAATGAAAAACTGTTTTTT
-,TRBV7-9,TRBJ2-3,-,CASSLGASSTDTQYF,TGTGCCAGCAGCTTGGGCGCCTCTAGCACAGATACGCAGTATTTT
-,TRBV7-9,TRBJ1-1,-,CASSLNPEAFF,TGTGCCAGCAGCTTGAATCCTGAAGCTTTCTTT
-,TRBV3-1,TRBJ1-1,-,CASSQESLEGVYDTEAFF,TGTGCCAGCAGCCAAGAGTCTCTCGAGGGGGTGTACGACACTGAAGCTTTCTTT
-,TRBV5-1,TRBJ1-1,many,CASSLGPTAEAFF,TGCGCCAGCAGCTTGGGCCCGACGGCTGAAGCTTTCTTT
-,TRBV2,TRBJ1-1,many,CASSYTGGLEAFF,TGTGCCAGCAGCTATACAGGTGGTCTAGAAGCTTTCTTT
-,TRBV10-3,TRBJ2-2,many,CAISGGTHTGELFF,TGTGCCATCAGTGGCGGGACTCACACCGGGGAGCTGTTTTTT
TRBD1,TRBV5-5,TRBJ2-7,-,CASSQVTGYIYEQYF,TGTGCCAGCAGCCAAGTGACAGGGTATATATACGAGCAGTACTTC
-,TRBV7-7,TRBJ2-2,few,CASSLAPQPTGELFF,TGTGCTAGCAGCTTAGCTCCTCAGCCCACCGGGGAGCTGTTTTTT
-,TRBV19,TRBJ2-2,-,CASRSGYSGELFF,TGTGCCAGTAGGTCGGGGTACTCCGGGGAGCTGTTTTTT